The 8 T cell receptor beta chains presented below share a single source sample, sequenced in a study of low-dose radiotherapy and immunotherapy resistance in tumors. TRAV- and TRBV-specific primers, spanning alpha and beta chains, primed first-strand cDNA. Both a constant-region primer and a V-primer adapter served to amplify TCRs across roughly 22 PCR cycles. TCRdb used MiXCR to reprocess the reads, holding one entry per CDR3 protein. In the table there are 15,000 to 20,000 distinct CDR3 sequences, about 70% of which are singletons. The receptors were gathered from a human donor with advanced metastatic prostate, ovarian, gallbladder or colorectal cancer (not recorded which). This table probably holds off-target reads from a library built for another chain.

This sequence joins TRBV5-6 and TRBJ2-3; D is perhaps TRBD1 or TRBD2 (5 bases each). The germline CDR1 and CDR2 sequences are SGHDT and YYEEEE. This CDR3 has 20 amino acids. Trimming stripped 4 bases from V and 2 bases from J, with 29 bases between. The CDR3 region has the DNA TGTGCCAGCAGCCAAAAGGGCGAGAAGGGACGGTGGCCTTTCACAGATACGCAGTATTTT. Translating it yields CASSQKGEKGRWPFTDTQYF.

V gene TRBV5-6 combines with J gene TRBJ2-2, with D tentatively TRBD2 (5 bases). V dropped 2 bases and J dropped 9 bases, with 14 bases sitting between them. CDR3 length equals 14 residues. Per the germline V gene, CDR1 is SGHDT and CDR2 is YYEEEE. The CDR3 DNA is TGTGCCAGCAGCTTTTGGGGTACGGGAAGGGAGCTGTTTTTT. Its protein is CASSFWGTGRELFF.

The chain links TRBV12-3 or TRBV12-4 to TRBJ2-1, with 12 bases matching TRBD2. V lost 7 bases and J lost 9; bases outside the gene matches: 13. This CDR3 spans 16 amino acids. The CDR3 region is CASMASGRALQPEQFF. In DNA form, the CDR3 reads TGTGCCAGCATGGCTAGCGGGAGGGCCCTCCAGCCTGAGCAGTTCTTC.

The chain uses TRBV11-2 and TRBJ2-7; TRBD1 matches 7 bases. Losses at the gene ends were 5 bases for V and 2 bases for J; bases not matched to a gene: 6. Germline assignment: CDR1 SGHAT and CDR2 FQNNGV. The CDR3 is 14 residues long. The CDR3 DNA reads as TGTGCCAGCAGCCAACAGGACAGGACCTACGAGCAGTACTTC. The encoded protein is CASSQQDRTYEQYF.

The chain carries TRBV6-2 or TRBV6-3 and TRBJ2-7, with 8 bases aligning to TRBD2. The CDR3 has 14 amino acids. Germline lookup yields CDR1 MNHEY and CDR2 SVGEGT. V shed 1 base and J 6 bases; nucleotides not matched to a gene: 5. This CDR3 reads CASSYYGTRGEQYF. The CDR3 region has the DNA TGTGCCAGCAGTTACTATGGGACTAGGGGCGAGCAGTACTTC.

CDR3 coding DNA: TGTGCCAGCAGTTCACACAGGGGAGAGACCCAGTACTTC. Amino acids: CASSSHRGETQYF. The gene calls are TRBV12-3 or TRBV12-4 and TRBJ2-5; 7 bases map to TRBD1. The CDR3 is 13 amino acids. The ends lost 4 bases at V and 4 bases at J; junction bases unmatched: 3.

CDR3 residues: CASSLGTANTEAFF. The CDR3 DNA reads as TGTGCCAGCAGCCTAGGGACGGCGAACACTGAAGCTTTCTTT. The chain carries TRBV14 and TRBJ1-1; tentatively, D is TRBD1 (5 bases). Germline lookup yields CDR1 SGHDN and CDR2 FVKESK. This CDR3 region has 14 residues. V was shortened by 4 bases and J by 1 base, with 10 bases between the two germline ends. Drawing the rest from reference TRBV14 and TRBJ1-1, the complete variable domain is EAGVTQFPSHSVIEKGQTVTLRCDPISGHDNLYWYRRVMGKEIKFLLHFVKESKQDESGMPNNRFLAERTGGTYSTLKVQPAELEDSGVYFCASSLGTANTEAFFGQGTRLTVV.

A few counts support this clonotype. The chain is built from TRBV7-2 and TRBJ2-3, with TRBD2 matching over 8 bases. Germline V gene sequence: CDR1 SGHTA, CDR2 FQGNSA. V shed 4 bases, J shed 6 bases, and the junction held 9 bases outside the gene matches. This CDR3 region has 15 residues. The CDR3 DNA reads as TGTGCCAGCAGCTCTCGGGGGGGCTTTTCGGATACGCAGTATTTT. This translates into CASSSRGGFSDTQYF.